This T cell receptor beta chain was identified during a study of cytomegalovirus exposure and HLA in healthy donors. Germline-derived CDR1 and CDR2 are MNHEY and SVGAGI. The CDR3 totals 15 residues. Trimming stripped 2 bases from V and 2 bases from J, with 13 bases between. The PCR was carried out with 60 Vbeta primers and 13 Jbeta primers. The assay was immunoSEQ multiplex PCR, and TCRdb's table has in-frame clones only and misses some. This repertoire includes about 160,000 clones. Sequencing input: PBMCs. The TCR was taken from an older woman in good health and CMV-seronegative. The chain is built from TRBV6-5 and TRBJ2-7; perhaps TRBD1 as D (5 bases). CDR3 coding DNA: TGTGCCAGCAGTTACGCGGCAGGGTCCACCTACGAGCAGTACTTC. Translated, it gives CASSYAAGSTYEQYF.